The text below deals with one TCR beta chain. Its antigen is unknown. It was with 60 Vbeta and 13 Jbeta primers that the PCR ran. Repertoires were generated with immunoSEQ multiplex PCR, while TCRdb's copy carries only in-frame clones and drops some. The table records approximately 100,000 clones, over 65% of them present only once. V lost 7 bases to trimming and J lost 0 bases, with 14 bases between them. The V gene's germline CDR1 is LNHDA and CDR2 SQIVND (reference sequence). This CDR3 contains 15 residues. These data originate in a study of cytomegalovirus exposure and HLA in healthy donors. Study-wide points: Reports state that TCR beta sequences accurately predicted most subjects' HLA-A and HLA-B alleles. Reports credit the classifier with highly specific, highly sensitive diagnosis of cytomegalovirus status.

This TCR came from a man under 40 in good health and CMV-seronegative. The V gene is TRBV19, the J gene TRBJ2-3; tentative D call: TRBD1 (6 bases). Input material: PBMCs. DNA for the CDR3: TGTGCCAGTACCAAGACAGGAACTAGCACAGATACGCAGTATTTT. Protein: CASTKTGTSTDTQYF.